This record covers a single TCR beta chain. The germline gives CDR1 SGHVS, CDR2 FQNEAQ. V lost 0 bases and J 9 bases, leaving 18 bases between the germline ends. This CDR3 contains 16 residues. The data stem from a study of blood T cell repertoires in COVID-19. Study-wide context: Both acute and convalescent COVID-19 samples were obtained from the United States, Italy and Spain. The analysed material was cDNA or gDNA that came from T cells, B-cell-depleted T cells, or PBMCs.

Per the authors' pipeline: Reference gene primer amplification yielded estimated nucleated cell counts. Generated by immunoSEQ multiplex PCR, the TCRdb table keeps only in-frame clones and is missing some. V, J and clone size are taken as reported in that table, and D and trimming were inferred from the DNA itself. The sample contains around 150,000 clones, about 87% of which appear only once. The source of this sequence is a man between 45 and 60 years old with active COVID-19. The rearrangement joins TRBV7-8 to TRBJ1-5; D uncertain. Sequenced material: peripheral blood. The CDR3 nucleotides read TGTGCCAGCAGCTTAGCGCTTAGGAGGCCGCTGGCGCCCCAGCATTTT. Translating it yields CASSLALRRPLAPQHF. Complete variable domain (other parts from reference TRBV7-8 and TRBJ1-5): GAGVSQSPRYKVAKRGQDVALRCDPISGHVSLFWYQQALGQGPEFLTYFQNEAQLDKSGLPSDRFFAERPEGSVSTLKIQRTQQEDSAVYLCASSLALRRPLAPQHFGDGTRLSIL.